The sequence of this TCR beta chain was determined in a study of cytomegalovirus exposure and HLA in healthy donors. About this clone: What it binds is not known.

The approximately 130-subject validation cohort, separate from the approximately 670-subject first cohort, included the donors. Trimming took off 0 bases at V and 0 bases at J, with 7 bases between the two ends. Germline V gene data show CDR1 as SGHRS and CDR2 as YFSETQ. The CDR3 sequence is 15 residues long. The assay was immunoSEQ multiplex PCR, and TCRdb's table has in-frame clones only and misses some. The sample has 100,000 to 150,000 clones, roughly 95% seen once; the top ten hold about 1.7%. Overall study results and limits: Some TCR beta chains (over 150 of them) were listed as cytomegalovirus-associated. Cytomegalovirus status, reportedly, was diagnosed with high specificity and sensitivity by the classifier.

The J gene is TRBJ1-3, the V gene TRBV5-1; D unresolved. The receptor comes from a man aged 18 to 30 in good health and CMV-seronegative. Material for sequencing was PBMCs. CDR3 loop: CASSLASSSGNTIYF. DNA of the CDR3: TGCGCCAGCAGCTTGGCGTCCAGCTCTGGAAACACCATATATTTT.